This T cell receptor beta chain was identified in a study of cytomegalovirus exposure and HLA in healthy donors. Study outcomes and limitations: As a later analysis showed, a missense DCLRE1C variant was linked to trimming of TCR beta V- and J-genes.

V trimming: 6 bases; J trimming: 5 bases; junction bases outside the gene matches: 9. The CDR3 extends over 15 amino acids. Looked up from germline, CDR1 is WNHNN and CDR2 is SYGVQD (reference sequence). Points on this clone: Its antigen is currently unknown.

Use of 60 Vbeta and 13 Jbeta primers characterized the PCR. Produced via immunoSEQ multiplex PCR; TCRdb's table is partial and in-frame only. The sample contains some 93,000 clones, approximately 80% of which appear only once. Sequencing was performed on PBMCs. J is TRBJ2-1 and V is TRBV10-1, with 8 bases lining up with TRBD1. This sequence originates from a woman in her forties in good health and CMV-seronegative. CDR3 sequence: CASSYLDRADNEQFF. CDR3 coding DNA: TGCGCCAGCAGCTATCTGGACAGGGCGGACAATGAGCAGTTCTTC.